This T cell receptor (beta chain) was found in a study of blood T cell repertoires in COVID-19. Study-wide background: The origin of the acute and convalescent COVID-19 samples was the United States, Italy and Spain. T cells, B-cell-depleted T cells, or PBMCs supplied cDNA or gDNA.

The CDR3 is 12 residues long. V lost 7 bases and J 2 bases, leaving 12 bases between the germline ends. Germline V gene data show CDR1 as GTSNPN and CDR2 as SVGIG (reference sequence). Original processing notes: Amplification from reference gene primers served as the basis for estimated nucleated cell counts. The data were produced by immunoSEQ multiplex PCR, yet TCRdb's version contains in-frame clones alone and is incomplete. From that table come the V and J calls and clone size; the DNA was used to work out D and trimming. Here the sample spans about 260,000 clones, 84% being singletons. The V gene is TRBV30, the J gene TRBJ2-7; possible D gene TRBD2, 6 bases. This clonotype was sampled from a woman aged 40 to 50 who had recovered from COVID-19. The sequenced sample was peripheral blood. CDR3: CALGGSTYEQYF. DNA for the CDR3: TGTGCCTTGGGGGGTAGCACCTACGAGCAGTACTTC.